One sample yielded the 3 T cell receptor beta chains listed below, sequenced in a study of T-cell memory formation after mild COVID-19. TCRdb redid the calling of the 5' RACE reads with MiXCR, one entry per CDR3 protein. The sample consists of about 150,000 distinct CDR3 sequences, 15% to 20% of them appearing once. Sequenced sample: PBMCs or a T cell subset sorted from them (not recorded which). These receptors were taken from an adult woman who had mild COVID-19 (a few samples of this study predate the infection). Cell type and time point are not known.

V gene TRBV6-1 combines with J gene TRBJ2-1, with D perhaps assigned TRBD1 or TRBD2 (5 bases each). V lost 0 bases, J lost 12 bases, and 12 bases lay in between. The germline V gene has CDR1 MNHNS and CDR2 SASEGT. The CDR3 has 13 amino acids. The CDR3 protein is CASSEAGAAGQFF. In nucleotides, the CDR3 is TGTGCCAGCAGTGAAGCCGGGGCAGCCGGGCAGTTCTTC.

This clonotype has more than one count but fewer than ten. The V gene is TRBV29-1, the J gene TRBJ2-1, with a tentative D call TRBD2 (6 bases). The CDR3 is made up of 13 amino acids. V lost 7 bases, J lost 2 bases, and 12 bases lay in between. Germline CDR1 SQVTM, CDR2 ANQGSEA. The CDR3, as DNA: TGCAGCGGGATTTGGACTACCTACAATGAGCAGTTCTTC. It codes for CSGIWTTYNEQFF.

Only a few counts were recorded for this clonotype. This sequence joins TRBV2 and TRBJ1-2, with D tentatively TRBD1 (5 bases). Trimming stripped 6 bases from V and 1 base from J, with 18 bases between. The CDR3 spans 16 residues. Per germline, CDR1 SNHLY and CDR2 FYNNEI. The CDR3 nucleotides read TGTGCCAGCAGATATCAGGGAGGGCTCCTTAACTATGGCTACACCTTC. Its protein product is CASRYQGGLLNYGYTF. The entire variable domain, with the rest obtained from reference TRBV2 and TRBJ1-2, is as follows: EPEVTQTPSHQVTQMGQEVILRCVPISNHLYFYWYRQILGQKVEFLVSFYNNEISEKSEIFDDQFSVERPDGSNFTLKIRSTKLEDSAMYFCASRYQGGLLNYGYTFGSGTRLTVV.